This T cell receptor (beta chain) comes out of a study of T cells in Graves' hyperthyroidism and ophthalmopathy. Whole-study findings and limits: Among clonotypes expanded in thyroid above 0.001, most were also found in blood. A model of 13 V-J features distinguished ophthalmopathy from stable hyperthyroidism.

TCR beta CDR3 regions were amplified from RNA. First-round RT-PCR with HTBI primers amplified the TCR CDR3 region. MiXCR was run by TCRdb on the multiplex PCR reads, yielding one entry per CDR3 protein. The table records approximately 870,000 distinct CDR3 sequences, over 35% of them present only once. Note on this clonotype: The antigen is not known.

V was cut by 7 bases and J by 2 bases, with 12 bases left in between. This CDR3 is 14 amino acids long. Germline V lookup: CDR1 SGHRS, CDR2 YFSETQ. The chain employs TRBV5-1 and TRBJ2-2; D uncertain. The material sequenced was blood. The sequence was collected from a man aged 18 to 29 with Graves' hyperthyroidism. The CDR3 region is CASGVLANTGELFF. The CDR3 region has the DNA TGCGCCAGCGGGGTATTGGCTAACACCGGGGAGCTGTTTTTT. The full variable domain, its missing parts supplied by reference TRBV5-1 and TRBJ2-2, is KAGVTQTPRYLIKTRGQQVTLSCSPISGHRSVSWYQQTPGQGLQFLFEYFSETQRNKGNFPGRFSGRQFSNSRSEMNVSTLELGDSALYLCASGVLANTGELFFGEGSRLTVL.